This is a list of T cell receptor beta chains from one sample in a study of T cells in Graves' hyperthyroidism and ophthalmopathy. Using its own MiXCR run on the multiplex PCR reads, TCRdb lists one record per CDR3 protein. Of hundreds of thousands of distinct CDR3 sequences listed, 12% to 15% are singletons. Sequencing used blood. Receptors were obtained from a woman younger than 30 with Graves' hyperthyroidism. CDR3s include the opening cysteine and the closing phenylalanine or tryptophan. The D gene is left open where the match is weak. Clone size is stated in some rows and not others, as once, few, many or a class when expanded.

TRBV28	TRBJ2-1	.	many	CASSLQGIVSDEQFF	TGTGCCAGCAGTCTACAGGGTATCGTCAGCGATGAGCAGTTCTTC
TRBV5-8	TRBJ1-4	.	many	CASTIYRQSFTNEKLFF	TGTGCCAGCACCATCTACCGACAGAGCTTTACTAATGAAAAACTGTTTTTT
TRBV6-1	TRBJ2-7	TRBD2	.	CASSEGAGLRFYEQYF	TGTGCCAGCAGTGAAGGAGCGGGACTAAGGTTCTACGAGCAGTACTTC
TRBV5-1	TRBJ1-2	TRBD1	.	CASSLASGTGGPNYGYTF	TGCGCCAGCAGCTTGGCCTCCGGGACAGGGGGACCTAACTATGGCTACACCTTC
TRBV4-1	TRBJ2-7	TRBD2	once	CASSQGGAGVSYEQYF	TGCGCCAGCAGCCAAGGCGGAGCGGGAGTTTCCTACGAGCAGTACTTC
TRBV3-1	TRBJ2-2	.	few	CASSQSGRTDRRELFF	TGTGCCAGCAGCCAATCCGGACGGACGGACCGAAGGGAGCTGTTTTTT
TRBV4-3	TRBJ1-6	TRBD1	.	CASSQVTGKVSYNSPLHF	TGCGCCAGCAGCCAAGTGACAGGGAAGGTCTCCTATAATTCACCCCTCCACTTT
TRBV19	TRBJ1-1	.	many	CASSRGRWIWTEAFF	TGTGCCAGTAGTAGGGGAAGGTGGATTTGGACTGAAGCTTTCTTT
TRBV7-2	TRBJ2-3	TRBD2	many	CASSRTSVRTDTQYF	TGTGCCAGCAGCCGCACTAGCGTCCGCACAGATACGCAGTATTTT
TRBV5-4	TRBJ2-5	.	.	CASSRRWERETQYF	TGTGCCAGCAGCCGACGATGGGAGAGAGAGACCCAGTACTTC
TRBV24-1	TRBJ1-5	.	.	CATSDFPGGQPQHF	TGTGCCACCAGTGATTTTCCGGGCGGTCAGCCCCAGCATTTT
TRBV28	TRBJ1-1	.	.	CASSFRAEASF	TGTGCCAGCAGTTTCAGAGCTGAAGCTTCCTTT
TRBV7-9	TRBJ2-2	TRBD1	few	CASSLVTGTTGELFF	TGTGCCAGCAGCTTAGTGACAGGGACCACCGGGGAGCTGTTTTTT
TRBV6-2/TRBV6-3	TRBJ2-3	TRBD2	few	CASTLTGTSGPPGTQYF	TGTGCCAGCACCCTGACCGGGACTAGCGGGCCTCCGGGTACGCAGTATTTT
TRBV15	TRBJ2-7	.	many	CATSTDGSYEQYF	TGTGCCACCAGCACTGACGGTTCCTACGAGCAGTACTTC
TRBV9	TRBJ1-5	TRBD1	.	CASRNKGQGINQPQHF	TGTGCCAGCAGAAATAAAGGACAGGGAATTAATCAGCCCCAGCATTTT
TRBV7-9	TRBJ1-1	TRBD1	few	CASSATGDWNTEAFF	TGTGCCAGCAGCGCGACAGGGGATTGGAACACTGAAGCTTTCTTT
TRBV10-1	TRBJ2-1	.	few	CASSPQTAGYNEQFF	TGCGCCAGCAGTCCCCAAACCGCGGGGTACAATGAGCAGTTCTTC
TRBV9	TRBJ2-1	TRBD2	few	CASSPPAGGFYNEQFF	TGTGCCAGCAGCCCCCCCGCGGGAGGCTTTTACAATGAGCAGTTCTTC
TRBV5-5	TRBJ2-2	.	.	CASSFWSGNTGELFF	TGTGCCAGCAGCTTTTGGTCAGGGAACACCGGGGAGCTGTTTTTT
TRBV6-2/TRBV6-3	TRBJ2-7	.	few	CASSRRTDYEQYF	TGTGCCAGCAGCCGTAGGACAGACTACGAGCAGTACTTC
TRBV2	TRBJ2-7	TRBD1	many	CASSERQGASYEQYF	TGTGCCAGCAGTGAACGACAGGGTGCCTCCTACGAGCAGTACTTC
TRBV18	TRBJ1-2	.	many	CASSPPIGLHSNYGYTF	TGTGCCAGCTCACCACCGATAGGCCTCCACTCAAACTATGGCTACACCTTC
TRBV11-2	TRBJ2-7	.	many	CASSLDPSSYEQYF	TGTGCCAGCAGCTTAGATCCCAGCTCCTACGAGCAGTACTTC
TRBV11-3	TRBJ1-1	.	many	CASSLGFSGANTEAFF	TGTGCCAGCAGCTTAGGGTTCTCGGGAGCGAACACTGAAGCTTTCTTT
TRBV28	TRBJ2-3	TRBD2	.	CASSFGGGTSFLPTDTQYF	TGTGCCAGCAGTTTTGGGGGAGGGACTAGCTTCCTTCCTACAGATACGCAGTATTTT
TRBV7-2	TRBJ2-5	.	many	CASSPSSGSGEETQYF	TGTGCCAGCAGCCCTTCTTCGGGGAGCGGAGAAGAGACCCAGTACTTC
TRBV6-1	TRBJ2-7	TRBD2	few	CASRTGAGVSAEQYF	TGTGCCAGCCGGACGGGAGCGGGAGTATCCGCCGAGCAGTACTTC
TRBV19	TRBJ2-7	.	few	CASSIGEAFQGLYEQYF	TGTGCCAGTAGTATAGGTGAGGCGTTTCAGGGGCTTTACGAGCAGTACTTC
TRBV7-3	TRBJ2-2	.	many	CASSLSWTGELFF	TGTGCCAGCAGCTTGAGTTGGACCGGGGAGCTGTTTTTT
TRBV19	TRBJ2-5	TRBD2	many	CASTPAGVRETQYF	TGTGCCAGTACCCCTGCGGGAGTGCGAGAGACCCAGTACTTC